Below are 21 T cell receptor beta chains sequenced from a single sample in a study of blood T cell repertoires in COVID-19. Measured with immunoSEQ multiplex PCR; TCRdb has only the in-frame clones, and not every one. The data contain 140,000 to 150,000 clones, roughly 75% of them singletons. The sequenced material came from PBMCs or T cells enriched from blood (not recorded which). The receptors here all came from a woman aged 50 to 60 who had recovered from COVID-19.

The chain recombines TRBV29-1 with TRBJ1-3; D unclear. This CDR3 has 11 amino acids. The V end was cut by 7 bases, the J end by 0 bases, with 4 bases between. Germline V gives CDR1 SQVTM, CDR2 ANQGSEA. The DNA for the CDR3 is TGCAGCGGACACTCTGGAAACACCATATATTTT. It specifies CSGHSGNTIYF. Based on the CDR3 plus reference TRBV29-1 and TRBJ1-3, the full variable domain is SAVISQKPSRDICQRGTSLTIQCQVDSQVTMMFWYRQQPGQSLTLIATANQGSEATYESGFVIDKFPISRPNLTFSTLTVSNMSPEDSSIYLCSGHSGNTIYFGEGSWLTVV.

The V gene is TRBV12-3 or TRBV12-4, the J gene TRBJ2-5, with TRBD1 identical over 9 bases. The CDR3 has 13 residues. V gave up 5 bases and J gave up 7 bases; unmatched junction bases: 5. The CDR3 spells CASSPGQGTTQYF. CDR3 in DNA: TGTGCCAGCAGTCCAGGACAGGGGACGACCCAGTACTTC.

This clone came up once. This chain links TRBV10-3 with TRBJ1-6; maybe TRBD1 (6 bases). The germline V gene has CDR1 ENHRY and CDR2 SYGVKD. There are 14 residues in the CDR3. V was cut by 3 bases and J by 10 bases, with 13 bases left in between. The CDR3 nucleotides are TGTGCCATCAGTGACGTACAGGGTTCCTCACCCCTCCACTTT. Its translation: CAISDVQGSSPLHF.

The chain employs TRBV7-9 and TRBJ2-1, with D possibly matching TRBD2 (5 bases). The CDR3 spans 18 residues. V lost 5 bases, J lost 2 bases, and 22 bases lay in between. Germline V gene lookup returns CDR1 SEHNR and CDR2 FQNEAQ (reference sequence). The CDR3 nucleotides are TGTGCCAGCAGCGACGACTTAAGTCAGAACGGGGCCTACAATGAGCAGTTCTTC. It specifies CASSDDLSQNGAYNEQFF. Complete variable domain (other parts from reference TRBV7-9 and TRBJ2-1): DTGVSQNPRHKITKRGQNVTFRCDPISEHNRLYWYRQTLGQGPEFLTYFQNEAQLEKSRLLSDRFSAERPKGSFSTLEIQRTEQGDSAMYLCASSDDLSQNGAYNEQFFGPGTRLTVL.

This clone was found once. The CDR3 loop reads CASSLQAGTTGELFF. The CDR3 DNA is TGTGCCAGCAGCTTACAGGCAGGTACCACCGGGGAGCTGTTTTTT. This chain connects TRBV7-9 to TRBJ2-2; D gene unclear. V lost 2 bases and J lost 4, with 11 bases in between. CDR3 size: 15 residues. Germline V gives CDR1 SEHNR, CDR2 FQNEAQ (reference sequence).

The chain couples TRBV28 to TRBJ1-5; D remains ambiguous. Trimming pared 2 bases from V and 7 bases from J, leaving 12 bases between. Germline V gene lookup returns CDR1 MDHEN and CDR2 SYDVKM. This CDR3 spans 14 amino acids. The CDR3 region has the DNA TGTGCCAGCAGTTTAACGGGGAAAGGGCAGCCCCAGCATTTT. The encoded protein is CASSLTGKGQPQHF.

V usage is TRBV12-5 and J usage is TRBJ2-4; D gene unclear. This CDR3 is 13 amino acids long. The germline V and J ends were trimmed by 2 bases and 6 bases, with 8 bases remaining between them. Germline-derived CDR1 and CDR2 are LGHNT and FRNRAP. Here the CDR3 DNA reads TGTGCTAGTGGTTTGTCCGGAGCAAACATTCAGTACTTC. Residues: CASGLSGANIQYF.

V usage is TRBV5-4 and J usage is TRBJ2-2, with 8 bases aligning to TRBD2. This CDR3 has 16 amino acids. Germline V gives CDR1 SGHNT, CDR2 YYREEE (reference sequence). Trimming at V came to 3 bases and at J to 4 bases, leaving 8 bases not matched to a gene. The CDR3 bases are TGTGCCAGCAGCTCGGGCCGAGCGGGGGCCACCGGGGAGCTGTTTTTT. This encodes CASSSGRAGATGELFF.

The chain combines TRBV6-1 with TRBJ1-3; D is unresolved. Trimming stripped 2 bases from V and 3 bases from J, with 11 bases between. The CDR3 totals 15 residues. Germline CDR1 and CDR2: MNHNS and SASEGT. CDR3 DNA sequence: TGTGCCAGCAGTGAACGCCGAGGATTTGGAAACACCATATATTTT. Amino acid sequence: CASSERRGFGNTIYF.

The chain employs TRBV23-1 and TRBJ1-2; unclear D gene. TRBV23-1 is an open reading frame whose function is uncertain. This CDR3 has 18 residues. With 6 bases removed from V and 3 bases from J, the gap between germline ends came to 26 bases. The DNA for the CDR3 is TGCGCCAGCAGCCCCGGGAGACCCTCCTCGGAGGGCTACTATGGCTACACCTTC. It codes for CASSPGRPSSEGYYGYTF.

CDR3 coding DNA: TGTGCCAGCAGTACCTCCGGGACAGATTATGGCTACACCTTC. Residues: CASSTSGTDYGYTF. The chain has TRBV27 and TRBJ1-2; TRBD1 matches 7 bases. V lost 5 bases to trimming and J lost 5 bases; unmatched junction nucleotides: 8. The CDR3 is 14 residues long. In germline, CDR1 is MNHEY, CDR2 SMNVEV (reference sequence).

V gene TRBV7-9 combines with J gene TRBJ2-2; 11 bases agree with TRBD2. The V segment lost 2 bases and the J segment 5 bases; nucleotides outside the gene matches: 4. This CDR3 has 16 residues. Germline lookup yields CDR1 SEHNR and CDR2 FQNEAQ (reference sequence). The CDR3 reads CASSLPGLAATGELFF. For the CDR3, the DNA is TGTGCCAGCAGCTTACCGGGACTAGCGGCTACCGGGGAGCTGTTTTTT.

This clone was found a few times. V usage is TRBV10-3 and J usage is TRBJ1-6; no clear D gene. V lost 0 bases and J lost 0, with 6 bases in between. There are 16 residues in the CDR3. Germline V gives CDR1 ENHRY, CDR2 SYGVKD. In DNA, the CDR3 is TGTGCCATCAGTGAGTCGCAGGTCTCCTATAATTCACCCCTCCACTTT. Its translation: CAISESQVSYNSPLHF.

CDR3 DNA sequence: TGTGCCAGCAGATTAACACTAGCGTCAGGTACGCAGTATTTT. It encodes CASRLTLASGTQYF. The rearrangement uses TRBV27 and TRBJ2-3; 7 bases align to TRBD2. The CDR3 is 14 amino acids. The trim removed 6 bases at V and 8 bases at J, leaving 11 bases unmatched. Germline CDR1 is MNHEY and CDR2 is SMNVEV (reference sequence).

The V and J genes are TRBV2 and TRBJ2-3, with TRBD2 matching 13 bases. Germline values: CDR1 SNHLY, CDR2 FYNNEI. The CDR3 runs to 17 residues. The J segment lost 0 bases and the V segment lost 5 bases, leaving 5 bases of the junction unmatched. CDR3 amino acids: CASSTGLAGRSTDTQYF. CDR3 sequence (DNA): TGTGCCAGCAGTACGGGACTAGCGGGGAGAAGCACAGATACGCAGTATTTT.

This clone showed up just once. This rearrangement joins TRBV27 to TRBJ1-5; D not certain. The CDR3 has 15 residues. V shed 6 bases and J shed 6 bases, with 18 bases lying between them. The germline CDR1 and CDR2 sequences are MNHEY and SMNVEV (reference sequence). The CDR3 DNA follows: TGTGCCAGCAGCCCCGAAGCCCGGGGTGGTCAGCCCCAGCATTTT. Its translation: CASSPEARGGQPQHF.

CDR3 in DNA: TGTGCCAGCAGTTTAGGAGGAGCAGGGGGCACGAATGAGCAGTTCTTC. As protein: CASSLGGAGGTNEQFF. The rearrangement links TRBV28 to TRBJ2-1; TRBD1 matches at 8 bases. This CDR3 has 16 amino acids. Germline V lookup: CDR1 MDHEN, CDR2 SYDVKM. V trimming: 2 bases; J trimming: 7 bases; junction bases outside the gene matches: 10.

The V and J genes are TRBV27 and TRBJ1-2; D unresolved. The CDR3 contains 14 residues. Germline V gene sequence: CDR1 MNHEY, CDR2 SMNVEV (reference sequence). Trimming took off 6 bases at V and 2 bases at J, with 13 bases between the two ends. CDR3 DNA: TGTGCCAGCAGCCCTCGGGGAAGGAACTATGGCTACACCTTC. Protein: CASSPRGRNYGYTF.

This chain uses TRBV14 with TRBJ2-2; TRBD2 aligns across 10 bases. There are 17 residues in the CDR3. The germline CDR1 and CDR2 sequences are SGHDN and FVKESK. V was pared by 4 bases and J by 0 bases, with 5 bases of the junction left unmatched. The DNA of the CDR3 is TGTGCCAGCAGCCTACTAGCGGGGAAATCGAACACCGGGGAGCTGTTTTTT. Amino acids: CASSLLAGKSNTGELFF.

The chain links TRBV11-3 to TRBJ2-1, with D possibly TRBD2 on 5 matching bases. The CDR3 sequence is 14 residues long. Germline CDR1 reads SGHNT; CDR2 reads YENEEA. Trimming pared 2 bases from V and 1 base from J, leaving 6 bases between. The CDR3 nucleotides read TGTGCCAGCAGCTTAAGCGGATCCTACAATGAGCAGTTCTTC. Amino acids: CASSLSGSYNEQFF.

The chain links TRBV6-5 to TRBJ2-5; D is possibly TRBD1 (5 bases). This CDR3 comprises 12 residues. Germline V gene lookup returns CDR1 MNHEY and CDR2 SVGAGI. Trimming left V 2 bases short and J 4 bases short, with 5 bases between. The chain's CDR3 is CASSYRGETQYF. The CDR3 DNA sequence: TGTGCCAGCAGTTACAGGGGAGAGACCCAGTACTTC.